The next 6 T cell receptor beta chains were all read from a single sample in a study of cytomegalovirus exposure and HLA in healthy donors. Amplification used 60 Vbeta primers and 13 Jbeta primers. Sequencing used immunoSEQ multiplex PCR; TCRdb keeps in-frame clones, though not all of them. Of 150,000 to 200,000 clones listed, 55% to 65% are singletons. The sample taken for sequencing was PBMCs. Every receptor here comes from a man in his forties in good health and CMV-seronegative.

J is TRBJ2-5 and V is TRBV11-2; TRBD2 is a possible D gene (6 bases). The CDR3 runs 13 residues. Germline lookup yields CDR1 SGHAT and CDR2 FQNNGV. The ends were cut back, 1 base at V and 7 bases at J, with 10 bases in the middle. The CDR3 is CASSLGRDRTQYF. The DNA for the CDR3 is TGTGCCAGCAGCTTAGGGCGGGACCGGACCCAGTACTTC.

This clone was recorded only once. The chain combines TRBV19 with TRBJ1-2, with D possibly being TRBD1 (6 bases). The CDR3 consists of 13 residues. Germline values: CDR1 LNHDA, CDR2 SQIVND (reference sequence). The V gene lost 3 bases and the J gene lost 8 bases, with 13 bases spanning the gap. The CDR3 region is CASSIRQAWGYTF. In DNA, the CDR3 is TGTGCCAGTAGTATCCGACAGGCCTGGGGCTACACCTTC.

The CDR3 reads CASSLDRVNEQFF. In DNA, the CDR3 is TGTGCCAGCTCGCTTGACAGGGTAAATGAGCAGTTCTTC. The rearrangement uses TRBV18 and TRBJ2-1; 7 nucleotides match TRBD1. Germline-derived CDR1 and CDR2 are KGHSH and LQKENI. Trimming cost V 6 bases and J 7 bases; bases outside gene matches: 6. This CDR3 comprises 13 residues. Filled out from reference TRBV18 and TRBJ2-1, the complete variable domain reads NAGVMQNPRHLVRRRGQEARLRCSPMKGHSHVYWYRQLPEEGLKFMVYLQKENIIDESGMPKERFSAEFPKEGPSILRIQQVVRGDSAAYFCASSLDRVNEQFFGPGTRLTVL.

This sequence joins TRBV27 and TRBJ1-1; the match to TRBD1 covers 8 bases. Losses at the gene ends were 2 bases for V and 6 bases for J; bases not matched to a gene: 14. The CDR3 extends over 17 amino acids. Germline CDR1 reads MNHEY; CDR2 reads SMNVEV (reference sequence). CDR3 coding DNA: TGTGCCAGCAGTTTAACCCCCAAGGACAGGGTAACTGCTGAAGCTTTCTTT. As protein: CASSLTPKDRVTAEAFF.

This chain links TRBV5-4 with TRBJ1-2, with D tentatively TRBD1 (5 bases). The V and J ends lost 2 bases and 2 bases respectively, with 7 bases between them. Germline CDR1 reads SGHNT; CDR2 reads YYREEE (reference sequence). This CDR3 has 13 residues. The CDR3 loop is CASSFDSNYGYTF. The CDR3 DNA reads as TGTGCCAGCAGCTTCGACAGCAACTATGGCTACACCTTC.

The V call is TRBV7-2, the J call TRBJ2-3; 7 bases are a match to TRBD2. V shed 6 bases, J shed 2 bases, and the junction held 11 bases outside the gene matches. CDR1 is SGHTA and CDR2 is FQGNSA in the germline V gene. There are 16 residues in the CDR3. CDR3 DNA: TGTGCCAGCAGTCCGACCGGGACTACCGCCACAGATACGCAGTATTTT. Translating it yields CASSPTGTTATDTQYF.